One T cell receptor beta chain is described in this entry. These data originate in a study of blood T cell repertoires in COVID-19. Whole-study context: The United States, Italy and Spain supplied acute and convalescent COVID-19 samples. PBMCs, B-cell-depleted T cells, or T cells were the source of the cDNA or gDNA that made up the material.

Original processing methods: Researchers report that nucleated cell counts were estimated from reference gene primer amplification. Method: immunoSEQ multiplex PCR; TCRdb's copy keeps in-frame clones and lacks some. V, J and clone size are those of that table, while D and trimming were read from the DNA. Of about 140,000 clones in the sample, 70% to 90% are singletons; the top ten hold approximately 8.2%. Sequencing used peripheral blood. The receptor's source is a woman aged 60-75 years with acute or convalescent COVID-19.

For the CDR3, the DNA is TGTGCCAGCAGCTTAGTAGCAGGCGGAAGGGGCGTTTTCTATGGCTACACCTTC. It specifies CASSLVAGGRGVFYGYTF. V usage is TRBV11-3 and J usage is TRBJ1-2; D perhaps matches TRBD1 (5 bases). Germline CDR1 is SGHNT and CDR2 is YENEEA. V was pared by 1 base and J by 4 bases, with 22 bases between. This CDR3 comprises 18 residues.